This entry features one TCR beta chain sequence. Its matching antigen is unknown. TCRdb itself ran the 5' RACE reads through MiXCR, one entry per CDR3 protein. The sample consists of a few hundred thousand distinct CDR3 sequences, roughly 18% of them appearing once. The CDR3 is 14 amino acids. V lost 2 bases to trimming and J lost 0 bases, with 9 bases between them. CDR1 SGDLS and CDR2 YYNGEE come from the germline V gene. This record comes from a study of CD8 T cells in ankylosing spondylitis. Study results and caveats: Ankylosing spondylitis blood appeared to be characterized by a TCR beta motif of roughly eight highly homologous variants.

This chain joins TRBV9 and TRBJ2-7; D gene uncertain. Sequenced sample: blood, either unsorted or a sorted T cell fraction (not recorded which). The clonotype comes from a male donor with ankylosing spondylitis. The CDR3, as DNA: TGTGCCAGCAGCGTCGCCCGCAGCTCCTACGAGCAGTACTTC. This gives the protein CASSVARSSYEQYF.